This TCR beta chain was sequenced in a study of T-cell reconstitution after alpha-beta-depleted transplantation in children. Overall study results and limits: A year had passed since transplant, and T-cell counts and diversity by then came mostly from newly produced T cells. Roughly two months post-transplant, alpha-beta T cells reportedly originated from several hundred graft clones that had expanded. In some patients, recipient T cells and intrathymic progenitors surviving conditioning explained high day-60 diversity.

V lost 8 bases to trimming and J lost 4 bases, with 14 bases between them. This CDR3 is 13 amino acids long. CDR1 and CDR2 from the germline V gene are ENHRY and SYGVKD. Unique molecular identifiers were used to barcode this TCRbeta library. One entry per CDR3 protein, called by TCRdb with MiXCR from the PCR reads. Among hundreds of thousands of distinct CDR3 sequences, 23% were seen once, and the ten largest hold around an eighth. This clonotype was seen ten or more times. Its antigen is unknown. The clonotype comes from a boy under two years old who had a stem cell transplant for acute myeloid leukemia, so the T cells may come from the graft donor. The gene calls are TRBV10-3 and TRBJ1-2; D ambiguous. The source material was PBMCs, mostly from graft donor cells, sampled 360 days after TCRalphabeta/CD19-depleted stem cell transplant. The CDR3 region is CAIGGLSTYGYTF. In DNA, the CDR3 is TGTGCCATCGGTGGGCTTTCTACCTATGGCTACACCTTC.